Detailed here is one TCR beta chain. Trimming removed 5 bases from V and 4 bases from J; junction bases left unmatched: 6. Germline loops: CDR1 SSHAT, CDR2 FNYEAQ (reference sequence). The CDR3 runs 14 residues. The study ran its PCR with 60 Vbeta and 13 Jbeta primers. The method was immunoSEQ multiplex PCR; TCRdb's version includes in-frame clones alone and lacks a portion of them. The sample contains about 170,000 clones, roughly four fifths of which appear only once. This sample is part of a study of cytomegalovirus exposure and HLA in healthy donors. The sequence derives from a woman aged 18 to 35 in good health and CMV-seropositive. The rearrangement uses TRBV7-7 and TRBJ2-3; 7 positions match TRBD1. Sequenced sample: PBMCs. The CDR3 here is CASSLNRGADTQYF. CDR3 DNA: TGTGCCAGCAGCCTAAACAGGGGCGCAGATACGCAGTATTTT. The full variable domain, completed using reference TRBV7-7 and TRBJ2-3, is GAGVSQSPRYKVTKRGQDVTLRCDPISSHATLYWYQQALGQGPEFLTYFNYEAQPDKSGLPSDRFSAERPEGSISTLTIQRTEQRDSAMYRCASSLNRGADTQYFGPGTRLTVL.